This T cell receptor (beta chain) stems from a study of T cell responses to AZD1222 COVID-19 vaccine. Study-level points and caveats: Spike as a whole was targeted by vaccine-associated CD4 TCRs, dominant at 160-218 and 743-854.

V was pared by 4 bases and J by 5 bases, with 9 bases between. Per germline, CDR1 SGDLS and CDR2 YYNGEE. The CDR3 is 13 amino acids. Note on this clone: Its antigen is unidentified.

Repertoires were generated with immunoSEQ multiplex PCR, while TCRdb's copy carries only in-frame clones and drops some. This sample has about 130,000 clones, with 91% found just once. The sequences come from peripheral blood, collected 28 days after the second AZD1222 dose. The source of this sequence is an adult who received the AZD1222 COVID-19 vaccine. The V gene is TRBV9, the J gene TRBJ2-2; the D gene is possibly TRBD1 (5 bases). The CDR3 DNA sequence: TGTGCCAGCAGCCCGACAGAAACCGGGGAGCTGTTTTTT. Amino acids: CASSPTETGELFF.